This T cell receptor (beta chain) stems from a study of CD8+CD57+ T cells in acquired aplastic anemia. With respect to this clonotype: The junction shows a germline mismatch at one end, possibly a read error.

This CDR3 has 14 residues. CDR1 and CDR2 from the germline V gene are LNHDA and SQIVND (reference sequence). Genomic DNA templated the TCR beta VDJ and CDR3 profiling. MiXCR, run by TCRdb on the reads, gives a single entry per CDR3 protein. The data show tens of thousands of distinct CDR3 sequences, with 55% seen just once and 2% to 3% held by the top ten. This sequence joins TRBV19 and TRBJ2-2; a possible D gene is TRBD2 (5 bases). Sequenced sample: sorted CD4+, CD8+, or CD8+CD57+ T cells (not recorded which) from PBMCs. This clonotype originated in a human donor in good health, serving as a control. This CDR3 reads CASRLGPNTGELFF. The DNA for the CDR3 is TGTGCCAGTAGACTCGGGCCGAACACCGGGGAGCTGTTCTTT.